The TCR beta chain described here comes from a study of shared clonotypes between healthy human individuals. Produced via immunoSEQ multiplex PCR; TCRdb's table is partial and in-frame only. The sample lists some 2.1 million clones, roughly 96% seen once, with 0.13% in the top ten. This clone was seen a single time. The V and J ends lost 6 bases and 0 bases, in that order; junction bases with no gene match: 5. The CDR3 spans 15 residues. Germline V lookup: CDR1 KGHSH, CDR2 LQKENI. The chain employs TRBV18 and TRBJ1-3; 7 nucleotides agree with TRBD1. Source material: naive CD4+ T cells sorted from blood. Documented subset: CD45RA+ positively selected. The source of this sequence is a man aged 18 to 35 in good health. The CDR3 sequence is CASSGTVSSGNTIYF. The CDR3 region has the DNA TGTGCCAGCTCCGGGACAGTGAGCTCTGGAAACACCATATATTTT.